The sequence of this T cell receptor (beta chain) was determined in a study of blood T cell repertoires in COVID-19. Repertoires were generated with immunoSEQ multiplex PCR, while TCRdb's copy carries only in-frame clones and drops some. The data show roughly 140,000 clones, 75% to 85% seen once. The clonotype originates from a man in his 70s who had recovered from COVID-19. The sequenced material came from peripheral blood.

CDR3 DNA sequence: TGCGCCAGCAGCCCAACGGGACAGGGCTTCCGGTACGAGCAGTACTTC. It translates to CASSPTGQGFRYEQYF. The chain recombines TRBV5-1 with TRBJ2-7; TRBD1 matches at 9 bases. The CDR3 is 16 residues long. The V and J ends lost 4 bases and 4 bases, in that order; junction bases with no gene match: 12. Looked up from germline, CDR1 is SGHRS and CDR2 is YFSETQ.